This TCR beta chain is drawn from a study of T-cell memory formation after mild COVID-19. TCRdb ran MiXCR on the 5' RACE reads and lists one entry per CDR3 protein. The sample has just over 300,000 distinct CDR3 sequences, approximately 19% seen once. In germline, CDR1 is SGHTA, CDR2 FQGNSA. Unmatched junction bases numbered 6, after V lost 5 bases and J lost 6 bases. There are 14 residues in the CDR3. The V and J genes are TRBV7-2 and TRBJ1-5; 8 bases match TRBD1. The specimen was PBMCs or a T cell subset sorted from them (not recorded which). This receptor was taken from a man aged 18 to 29 who had mild COVID-19 (a few samples of this study predate the infection). Cell type and time point are not known. The chain's CDR3 is CASSNGQGSQPQHF. CDR3 DNA sequence: TGTGCCAGCAGCAACGGACAGGGATCTCAGCCCCAGCATTTT.